This T cell receptor beta chain was profiled in a study of blood T cells in healthy people across ages. The CDR3 contains 15 residues. V lost 1 base and J lost 0, with 7 bases in between. The germline V gene has CDR1 SGHTA and CDR2 FQGNSA. A second about 7 to 11 cycle PCR used barcoded and J-beta primers. TCRdb called the 5' RACE reads again in MiXCR, with one record for every CDR3 protein. The sample has 760,000 or so distinct CDR3 sequences, 25% seen once. These data were likewise used in another study, on T cells of mothers and their children.

Sample: blood. This chain connects TRBV7-2 to TRBJ1-3; D is unclear. This sequence was found in a boy aged 10-17 years in good health. The CDR3 region is CASSLESASGNTIYF. The CDR3 DNA sequence: TGTGCCAGCAGCTTAGAGTCAGCCTCTGGAAACACCATATATTTT.